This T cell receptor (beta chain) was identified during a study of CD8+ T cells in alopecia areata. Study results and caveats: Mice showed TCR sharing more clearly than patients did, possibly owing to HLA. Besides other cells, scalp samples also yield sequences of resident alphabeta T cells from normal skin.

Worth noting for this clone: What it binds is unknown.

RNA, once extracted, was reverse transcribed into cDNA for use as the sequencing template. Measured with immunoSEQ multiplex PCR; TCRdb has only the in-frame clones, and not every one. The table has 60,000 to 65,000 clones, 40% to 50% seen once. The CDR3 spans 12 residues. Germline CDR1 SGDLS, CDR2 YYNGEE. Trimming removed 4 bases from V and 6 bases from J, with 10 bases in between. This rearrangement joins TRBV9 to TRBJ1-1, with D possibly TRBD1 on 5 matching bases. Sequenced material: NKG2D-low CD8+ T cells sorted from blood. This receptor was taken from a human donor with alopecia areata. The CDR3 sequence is CASSPWGAEAFF. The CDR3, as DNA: TGTGCCAGCAGCCCCTGGGGCGCTGAAGCTTTCTTT.